One and the same sample provided the 18 T cell receptor beta chains below, sequenced in a study of Ad26.COV2.S vaccination and SARS-CoV-2 variants. Clones were read by immunoSEQ multiplex PCR, and TCRdb kept only the in-frame ones, dropping some. The data show 430,000 or so clones, with roughly 90% seen just once and 12% held by the top ten. Treatment meaning: roughly 19 received Ad26.COV2.S at low or high dose, single or two shots; five or six received placebo; per-sample allocation not given. Samples came from day 63 after the first vaccine or placebo injection. Material: peripheral blood, obtained in a trial of Ad26.COV2.S vaccine versus placebo. Receptor source: a person aged 18-65 years who received the Ad26.COV2.S COVID-19 vaccine or a placebo.

This clone was found once. This sequence joins TRBV6-2 or TRBV6-3 and TRBJ2-5, with 9 nucleotides matching TRBD1. V shed 5 bases, J shed 4 bases, and the junction held 11 bases outside the gene matches. The CDR3 has 16 residues. Germline CDR1 is MNHEY and CDR2 is SVGEGT. CDR3 sequence (DNA): TGTGCCAGCAGTCTAACATGGACAGGGGCGGGAGAGACCCAGTACTTC. It translates to CASSLTWTGAGETQYF.

The chain links TRBV7-2 to TRBJ1-5; no firm D call. Germline V gives CDR1 SGHTA, CDR2 FQGNSA. This CDR3 is built from 12 residues. Trimming pared 1 base from V and 7 bases from J, leaving 5 bases between. CDR3 nucleotides: TGTGCCAGCAGCTTAGATTCCCAGCCCCAGCATTTT. This codes for CASSLDSQPQHF.

This chain joins TRBV30 and TRBJ1-4; possible D gene TRBD1, 6 bases. Per the germline V gene, CDR1 is GTSNPN and CDR2 is SVGIG (reference sequence). Trimming left V 0 bases short and J 6 bases short, with 11 bases between. The CDR3 contains 14 residues. The CDR3 DNA is TGTGCCTGGAGTGTCCGGGGGCAGGATGAAAAACTGTTTTTT. It specifies CAWSVRGQDEKLFF. The full variable domain, rest sourced from reference TRBV30 and TRBJ1-4, is SQTIHQWPATLVQPVGSPLSLECTVEGTSNPNLYWYRQAAGRGLQLLFYSVGIGQISSEVPQNLSASRPQDRQFILSSKKLLLSDSGFYLCAWSVRGQDEKLFFGSGTQLSVL.

The J gene is TRBJ1-6, the V gene TRBV30; D remains ambiguous. CDR3 size: 12 residues. Germline V gene sequence: CDR1 GTSNPN, CDR2 SVGIG (reference sequence). V lost 2 bases to trimming and J lost 10 bases, with 9 bases between them. The CDR3 bases are TGTGCCTGGAGTAGGGATGGATCACCCCTCCACTTT. This sequence encodes CAWSRDGSPLHF.

The chain uses TRBV30 and TRBJ1-2; 7 nucleotides agree with TRBD1. CDR1 is GTSNPN and CDR2 is SVGIG in the germline V gene (reference sequence). The CDR3 totals 13 residues. V was clipped by 2 bases and J by 6 bases; unmatched bases: 6. CDR3 bases: TGTGCCTGGAGTCCAGACAGGGACCATGGCTACACCTTC. The encoded protein is CAWSPDRDHGYTF.

This clone appeared a single time. The rearrangement links TRBV12-3 or TRBV12-4 to TRBJ1-2, with no clear D. The CDR3 length is 13 residues. V lost 3 bases and J lost 4, with 9 bases in between. Here the CDR3 DNA reads TGTGCCAGCAGTTTTTCGGGCGGCTATGGCTACACCTTC. Protein: CASSFSGGYGYTF.

J is TRBJ2-7 and V is TRBV6-5; weak D call: TRBD2 (6 bases). Deletions cut 2 bases from V and 0 bases from J, with 11 bases between. The CDR3 has 15 amino acids. The germline gives CDR1 MNHEY, CDR2 SVGAGI. Here the CDR3 DNA reads TGTGCCAGCAGTTACGCGGGGCCACTCTCCTACGAGCAGTACTTC. Translated, it gives CASSYAGPLSYEQYF.

V gene TRBV5-4 combines with J gene TRBJ1-2; D may be TRBD1 (6 bases). The ends were cut back, 4 bases at V and 7 bases at J, with 11 bases in the middle. CDR1 and CDR2 (germline): SGHNT, YYREEE (reference sequence). CDR3 length: 12 residues. CDR3 protein: CASSTAGAGYTF. DNA for the CDR3: TGTGCCAGCAGCACCGCAGGGGCTGGCTACACCTTC.

This clone was seen only once. The J gene is TRBJ1-1, the V gene TRBV5-1; D is ambiguous. CDR1 SGHRS and CDR2 YFSETQ come from the germline V gene. The CDR3 consists of 14 residues. V was clipped by 0 bases and J by 2 bases, with 8 bases between them. Here the CDR3 DNA reads TGCGCCAGCAGCTTGGGCAGTGCTAACACTGAAGCTTTCTTT. It translates to CASSLGSANTEAFF. The variable domain in full, with the rest retrieved from reference TRBV5-1 and TRBJ1-1, is KAGVTQTPRYLIKTRGQQVTLSCSPISGHRSVSWYQQTPGQGLQFLFEYFSETQRNKGNFPGRFSGRQFSNSRSEMNVSTLELGDSALYLCASSLGSANTEAFFGQGTRLTVV.

This clone was picked up one time. This chain connects TRBV30 to TRBJ2-4; D remains unclear. CDR1 is GTSNPN, CDR2 SVGIG, per germline (reference sequence). The V gene lost 1 base and the J gene lost 3 bases, with 10 bases spanning the gap. This CDR3 region has 14 residues. The CDR3 bases are TGTGCCTGGAGTGGGTTGGGATTCAAAAACATTCAGTACTTC. Translated: CAWSGLGFKNIQYF.

The chain has TRBV19 and TRBJ1-5; possibly TRBD1 for D (6 bases). Per germline, CDR1 LNHDA and CDR2 SQIVND (reference sequence). V lost 5 bases, J lost 0 bases, and 20 bases lay in between. This CDR3 region has 18 residues. CDR3 residues: CASSPTPDRPNSNQPQHF. The CDR3, as DNA: TGTGCCAGTAGTCCGACCCCCGACAGGCCTAATAGCAATCAGCCCCAGCATTTT.

This clone appeared a single time. V and J are TRBV6-5 and TRBJ1-2, with D hard to call. Germline lookup yields CDR1 MNHEY and CDR2 SVGAGI. Trimming pared 6 bases from V and 4 bases from J, leaving 12 bases between. CDR3 size: 13 residues. The CDR3 coding sequence is TGTGCCAGCAGCTTCCGTCGCTTCTATGGCTACACCTTC. This encodes CASSFRRFYGYTF.

This rearrangement joins TRBV7-3 to TRBJ2-3, with a possible D match to TRBD2 (6 bases). Germline lookup yields CDR1 SGHTA and CDR2 FQGTGA. V was shortened by 2 bases and J by 0 bases, with 9 bases between the two germline ends. This CDR3 has 15 residues. The CDR3 DNA reads TGTGCCAGCAGCTTAGTCGGGGGAAGCACAGATACGCAGTATTTT. Amino acid sequence: CASSLVGGSTDTQYF.

Only one count was recorded for this clone. The CDR3 DNA reads as TGTGCCAGTAGTATCCTGGGCTATGGCTACACCTTC. It is translated as CASSILGYGYTF. The chain employs TRBV19 and TRBJ1-2; D remains ambiguous. The V gene lost 3 bases and the J gene lost 4 bases, with 6 bases spanning the gap. Germline V gene lookup returns CDR1 LNHDA and CDR2 SQIVND (reference sequence). The CDR3 extends over 12 amino acids.

The rearrangement joins TRBV28 to TRBJ2-3; maybe TRBD2 (5 bases). The V end was cut by 7 bases, the J end by 4 bases, with 21 bases between. The CDR3 sequence is 16 residues long. Germline V gene lookup returns CDR1 MDHEN and CDR2 SYDVKM. The CDR3 reads CASTIGERYGPDTQYF. For the CDR3, the DNA is TGTGCCAGCACCATTGGGGAGCGTTATGGACCAGATACGCAGTATTTT.

The chain links TRBV27 to TRBJ2-1; D unclear. V was clipped by 6 bases and J by 9 bases, with 12 bases between them. This CDR3 region has 12 residues. CDR1 MNHEY and CDR2 SMNVEV come from the germline V gene (reference sequence). The CDR3 DNA sequence: TGTGCCAGCAGCTTCCTGCGCGGTGAGCAGTTCTTC. It translates to CASSFLRGEQFF.

V and J are TRBV11-2 and TRBJ1-1; 10 bases line up with TRBD1. J lost 4 bases, V lost 5 bases, and 7 bases had no gene match. From germline, CDR1 is SGHAT and CDR2 FQNNGV. This CDR3 is built from 15 residues. CDR3 loop: CASSDRTGGGTEAFF. CDR3 DNA: TGTGCCAGCAGCGACCGGACAGGGGGAGGCACTGAAGCTTTCTTT.

The V call is TRBV6-6, the J call TRBJ2-4; TRBD1 matches at 8 bases. Germline CDR1 reads MNHNY; CDR2 reads SVGAGI (reference sequence). The CDR3 loop spans 15 amino acids. V was clipped by 6 bases and J by 6 bases; unmatched bases: 10. The CDR3 DNA follows: TGTGCCAGCAGAGAAGTTGGACAGGGTCTAAACATTCAGTACTTC. This codes for CASREVGQGLNIQYF.